This entry features one T cell receptor beta chain sequence. The antigen remains undetermined. Germline V lookup: CDR1 SGHTA, CDR2 FQGNSA. V shed 0 bases and J shed 2 bases, with 2 bases lying between them. The CDR3 contains 12 residues. Every participant with HIV received treatment in the United States. This specimen comes from a study of long-term antiretroviral therapy in people with HIV. With survey level as its setting, the immunoSEQ assay was v3.0. The data were produced by immunoSEQ multiplex PCR, yet TCRdb's version contains in-frame clones alone and is incomplete. The sample holds around 19,000 clones, more than 65% seen once. General study results and limits: Repertoire dominance by clones expanded before ART was seen at all time points.

The source of this sequence is a man aged 35 to 55 with HIV. Sequencing used unsorted PBMCs, obtained less than 2.5 years after starting antiretroviral therapy. The V and J genes are TRBV7-2 and TRBJ2-7; the D is unclear. The CDR3 DNA is TGTGCCAGCAGCTTAGCACCCTACGAGCAGTACTTC. Translated: CASSLAPYEQYF.